This T cell receptor beta chain appears in the sequencing data of a study of T cell responses to AZD1222 COVID-19 vaccine. Study conclusions and caveats: All repertoire sampling was performed exclusively after the peak T cell response.

Note on this clone: What it binds is not known.

V was pared by 0 bases and J by 6 bases, with 9 bases between. The CDR3 spans 13 residues. Germline V CDR1 and CDR2: GTSNPN, SVGIG (reference sequence). Method: immunoSEQ multiplex PCR; TCRdb's copy keeps in-frame clones and lacks some. The sample lists more than 95,000 clones; 93% were seen once. The chain carries TRBV30 and TRBJ2-1; the D gene is possibly TRBD1 (6 bases). Sequenced material: peripheral blood, taken on day 0 of AZD1222 vaccination. This receptor was identified in an adult in good health. The CDR3 sequence is CAWSVQGGNEQFF. CDR3 bases: TGTGCCTGGAGTGTACAAGGGGGCAATGAGCAGTTCTTC.